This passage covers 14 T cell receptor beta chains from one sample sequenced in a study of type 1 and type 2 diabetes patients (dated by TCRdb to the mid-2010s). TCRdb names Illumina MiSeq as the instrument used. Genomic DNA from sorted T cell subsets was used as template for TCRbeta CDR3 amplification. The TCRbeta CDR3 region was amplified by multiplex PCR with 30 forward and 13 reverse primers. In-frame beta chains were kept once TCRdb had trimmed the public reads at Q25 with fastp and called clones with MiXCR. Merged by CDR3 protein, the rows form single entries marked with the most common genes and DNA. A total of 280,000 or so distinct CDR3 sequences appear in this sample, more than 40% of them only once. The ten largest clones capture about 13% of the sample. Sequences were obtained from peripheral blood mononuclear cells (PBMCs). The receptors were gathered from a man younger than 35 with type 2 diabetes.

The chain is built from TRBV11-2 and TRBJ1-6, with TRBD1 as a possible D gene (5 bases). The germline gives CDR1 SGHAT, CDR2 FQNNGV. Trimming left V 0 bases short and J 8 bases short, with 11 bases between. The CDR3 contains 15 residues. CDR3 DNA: TGTGCCAGCAGCTTAGATAGAGCAGGGCATTCACCCCTCCACTTT. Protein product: CASSLDRAGHSPLHF.

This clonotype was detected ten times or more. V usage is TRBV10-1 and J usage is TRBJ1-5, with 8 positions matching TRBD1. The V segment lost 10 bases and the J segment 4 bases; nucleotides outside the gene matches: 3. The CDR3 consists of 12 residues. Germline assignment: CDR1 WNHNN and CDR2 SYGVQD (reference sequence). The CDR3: CATGQGNQPQHF. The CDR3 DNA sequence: TGCGCCACCGGACAGGGAAATCAGCCCCAGCATTTT.

The CDR3 nucleotides read TGTGCCAGTAGTTCTGGAAACAGGGGGTTTATCAATGAGCAGTTCTTC. Protein: CASSSGNRGFINEQFF. V gene TRBV19 combines with J gene TRBJ2-1; TRBD1 aligns across 8 bases. J lost 6 bases, V lost 5 bases, and 12 bases had no gene match. Germline assignment: CDR1 LNHDA and CDR2 SQIVND (reference sequence). The length of the CDR3 is 16 residues.

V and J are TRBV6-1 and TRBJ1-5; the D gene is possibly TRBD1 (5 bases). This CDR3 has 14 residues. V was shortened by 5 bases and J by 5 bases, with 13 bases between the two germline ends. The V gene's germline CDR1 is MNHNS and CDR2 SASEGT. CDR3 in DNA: TGTGCCAGCAGTTATTCGGGGCTCCATCAGCCCCAGCATTTT. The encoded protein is CASSYSGLHQPQHF.

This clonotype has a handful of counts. This chain's CDR3 is CASSILSSDSDEQFF. For the CDR3, the DNA is TGTGCCAGTAGTATTCTTAGCAGCGATAGCGATGAGCAGTTCTTC. This chain uses TRBV19 with TRBJ2-1; the D gene is possibly TRBD2 (5 bases). This CDR3 has 15 residues. CDR1 is LNHDA, CDR2 SQIVND, per germline (reference sequence). Trimming removed 3 bases from V and 8 bases from J, with 17 bases in between.

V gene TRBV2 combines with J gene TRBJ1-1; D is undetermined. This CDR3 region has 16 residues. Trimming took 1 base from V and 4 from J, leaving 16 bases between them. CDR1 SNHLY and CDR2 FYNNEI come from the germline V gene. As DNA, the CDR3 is TGTGCCAGCAGTGAAGAGAGCCCTGGAGTGAGCACTGAAGCTTTCTTT. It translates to CASSEESPGVSTEAFF.

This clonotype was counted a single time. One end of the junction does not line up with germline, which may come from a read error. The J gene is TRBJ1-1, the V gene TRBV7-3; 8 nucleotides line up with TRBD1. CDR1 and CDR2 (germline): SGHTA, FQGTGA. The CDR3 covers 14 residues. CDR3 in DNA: TGTGCCAGCAGCTTAGGGACAGGCCACACTAAAGCTTTCTTT. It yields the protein CASSLGTGHTKAFF. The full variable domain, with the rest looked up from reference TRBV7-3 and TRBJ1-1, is GAGVSQTPSNKVTEKGKYVELRCDPISGHTALYWYRQSLGQGPEFLIYFQGTGAADDSGLPNDRFFAVRPEGSVSTLKIQRTERGDSAVYLCASSLGTGHTKAFFGQGTRLTVV.

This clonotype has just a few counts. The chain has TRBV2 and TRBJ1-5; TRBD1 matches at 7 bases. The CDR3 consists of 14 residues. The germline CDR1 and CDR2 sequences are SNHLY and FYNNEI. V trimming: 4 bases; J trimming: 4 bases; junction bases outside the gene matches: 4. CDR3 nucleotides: TGTGCCAGCAGTGGAAACAGGGGTAATCAGCCCCAGCATTTT. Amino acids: CASSGNRGNQPQHF.

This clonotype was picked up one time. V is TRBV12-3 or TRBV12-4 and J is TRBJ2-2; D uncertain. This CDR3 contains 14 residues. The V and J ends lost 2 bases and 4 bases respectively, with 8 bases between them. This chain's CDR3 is CASSLPPSTGELFF. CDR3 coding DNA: TGTGCCAGCAGTTTACCTCCGAGCACCGGGGAGCTGTTTTTT.

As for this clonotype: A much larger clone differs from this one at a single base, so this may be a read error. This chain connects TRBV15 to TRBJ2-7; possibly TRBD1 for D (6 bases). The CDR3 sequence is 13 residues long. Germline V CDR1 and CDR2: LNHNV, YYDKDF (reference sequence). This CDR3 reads CATSGRDTYGQYF. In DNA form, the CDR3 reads TGTGCCACCAGCGGACGGGACACCTACGGGCAGTACTTC.

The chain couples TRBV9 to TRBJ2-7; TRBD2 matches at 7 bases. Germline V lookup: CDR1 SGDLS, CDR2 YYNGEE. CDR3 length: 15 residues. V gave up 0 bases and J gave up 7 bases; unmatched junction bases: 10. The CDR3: CASSVVSGGRDEQYF. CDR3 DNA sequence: TGTGCCAGCAGCGTAGTATCGGGAGGTAGGGATGAGCAGTACTTC.

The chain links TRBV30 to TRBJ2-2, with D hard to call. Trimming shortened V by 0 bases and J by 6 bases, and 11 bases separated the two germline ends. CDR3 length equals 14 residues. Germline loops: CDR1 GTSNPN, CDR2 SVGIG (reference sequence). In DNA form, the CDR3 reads TGTGCCTGGAGTGTATTTATCGGCTCCGGGGAGCTGTTTTTT. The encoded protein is CAWSVFIGSGELFF.

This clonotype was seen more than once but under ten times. The CDR3: CASSSGQGTGANVLTF. The CDR3 nucleotides read TGTGCCAGCAGCTCGGGACAGGGAACGGGGGCCAACGTCCTGACTTTC. The chain combines TRBV7-8 with TRBJ2-6; TRBD1 agrees at 9 bases. In germline, CDR1 is SGHVS, CDR2 FQNEAQ. The CDR3 is made up of 16 amino acids. Losses at the gene ends were 4 bases for V and 4 bases for J; bases not matched to a gene: 5.

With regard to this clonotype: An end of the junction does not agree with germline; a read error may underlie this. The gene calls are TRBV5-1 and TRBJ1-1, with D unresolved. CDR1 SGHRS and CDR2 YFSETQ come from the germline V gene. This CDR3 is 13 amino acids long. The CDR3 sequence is CAISPAGGTEAFF. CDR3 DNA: TGCGCCATCAGCCCCGCGGGAGGCACTGAAGCTTTCTTT.